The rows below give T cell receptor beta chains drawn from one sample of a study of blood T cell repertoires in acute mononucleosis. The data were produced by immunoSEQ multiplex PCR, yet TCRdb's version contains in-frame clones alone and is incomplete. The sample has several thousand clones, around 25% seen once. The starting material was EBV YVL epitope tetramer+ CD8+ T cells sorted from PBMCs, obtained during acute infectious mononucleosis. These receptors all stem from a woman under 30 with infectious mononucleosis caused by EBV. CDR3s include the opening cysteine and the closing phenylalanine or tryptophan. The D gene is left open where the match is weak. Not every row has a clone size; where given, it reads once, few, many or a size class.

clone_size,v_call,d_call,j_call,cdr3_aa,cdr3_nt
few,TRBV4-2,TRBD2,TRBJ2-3,CASSLPGLGPTQYF,TGTGCCAGCAGCTTACCGGGACTAGGGCCTACGCAGTATTTT
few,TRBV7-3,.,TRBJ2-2,CASSPLVGTGPTSGELFF,TGTGCCAGCAGCCCCCTTGTTGGTACGGGACCAACGAGTGGGGAGCTGTTTTTT
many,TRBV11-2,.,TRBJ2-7,CASSLDSPLIPYEQYF,TGTGCCAGCAGCTTAGACAGCCCCCTAATCCCCTACGAGCAGTACTTC
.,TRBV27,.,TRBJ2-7,CASSPTGSYEQYF,TGTGCCAGCTCACCGACGGGCTCCTACGAGCAGTACTTC
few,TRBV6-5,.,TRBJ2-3,CASTGLGTDTQYF,TGTGCCAGTACAGGGTTGGGCACAGATACGCAGTATTTT
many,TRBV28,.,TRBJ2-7,CASSPHSYEQYF,TGTGCCAGCAGTCCACACTCCTACGAGCAGTACTTC
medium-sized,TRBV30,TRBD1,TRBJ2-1,CAWIDRGVYNEQFF,TGTGCCTGGATCGACAGGGGAGTGTACAATGAGCAGTTCTTC
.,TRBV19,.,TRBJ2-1,CASSPDIGWGGEQFF,TGTGCCAGCAGTCCCGACATCGGTTGGGGCGGTGAGCAGTTCTTC
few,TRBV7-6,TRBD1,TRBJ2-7,CASSLDGTANEQYF,TGTGCCAGCAGCTTAGACGGGACAGCCAACGAGCAGTACTTC
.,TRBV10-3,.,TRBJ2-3,CASSPSLSDYFTDTQYF,TGTGCCAGCAGTCCCTCCCTGAGCGACTACTTCACAGATACGCAGTATTTT
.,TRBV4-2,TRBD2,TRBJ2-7,CASRRTSGRASEQYF,TGTGCCAGCAGGCGGACTAGCGGGAGGGCTTCCGAGCAGTACTTC
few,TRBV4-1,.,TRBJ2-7,CASQGVEQYF,TGCGCCAGCCAAGGGGTCGAGCAGTACTTC
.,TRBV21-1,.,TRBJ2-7,CASSPDSYEQYF,TGTGCCAGCAGTCCAGACAGCTACGAGCAGTACTTC
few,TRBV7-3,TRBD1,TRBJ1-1,CASSPDPTGSATEAFF,TGTGCCAGCAGCCCCGACCCGACAGGGTCCGCCACTGAAGCTTTCTTT
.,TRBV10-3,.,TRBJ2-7,CAIRGGRTTYENYF,TGTGCCATCAGGGGGGGACGGACGACCTACGAGAACTACTTC
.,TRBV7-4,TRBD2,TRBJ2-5,CASNFNAGDQETQYF,TGTGCCAGCAACTTCAACGCGGGAGACCAAGAGACCCAGTACTTC
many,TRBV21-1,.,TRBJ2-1,CASSPDIGWGGEQFF,TGTGCCAGCAGTCCCGACATCGGTTGGGGCGGTGAGCAGTTCTTC
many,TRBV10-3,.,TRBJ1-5,CASRQLLGSNQPQHF,TGTGCCAGCAGGCAATTGCTAGGGAGCAATCAGCCCCAGCATTTT
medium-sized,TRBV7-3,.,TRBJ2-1,CASSLRGLDSYNEQFF,TGTGCCAGCAGCTTAAGGGGGTTGGACAGCTACAATGAGCAGTTCTTC
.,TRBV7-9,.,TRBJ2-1,CASSPAYGEQFF,TGTGCCAGCAGCCCTGCTTATGGTGAGCAGTTCTTC
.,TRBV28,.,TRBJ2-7,CASSLRGYEQYF,TGTGCCAGCAGTTTACGGGGATACGAGCAGTACTTC
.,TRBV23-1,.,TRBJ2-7,CASSHGDVESYEQYF,TGCGCCAGCAGTCACGGGGACGTTGAATCCTACGAGCAGTACTTC
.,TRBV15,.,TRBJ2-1,CATSRDPNEQFF,TGTGCCACCAGCAGAGATCCCAATGAGCAGTTCTTC
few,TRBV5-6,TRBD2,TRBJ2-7,CASSPDPGLAGGKYF,TGTGCCAGCAGCCCCGACCCGGGACTAGCGGGGGGGAAGTACTTC
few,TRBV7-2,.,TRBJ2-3,CASSRHFETDTQYF,TGCGCCAGCAGCCGCCACTTCGAGACAGATACGCAGTATTTT
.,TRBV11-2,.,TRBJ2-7,CASSLTGRGDHEQYF,TGTGCCAGCAGCTTAACCGGGAGAGGCGACCACGAGCAGTACTTC
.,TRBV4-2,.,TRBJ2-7,CASSTYRELEQYF,TGTGCCAGCAGCACTTACAGAGAACTCGAGCAGTACTTC
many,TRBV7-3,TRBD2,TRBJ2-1,CASSLSLAGVHEQFF,TGTGCCAGCAGCTTGAGTCTAGCGGGAGTCCATGAGCAGTTCTTC
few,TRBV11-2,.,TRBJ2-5,CASFSMTGQETQYF,TGTGCCAGCTTTTCCATGACAGGCCAAGAGACCCAGTACTTC
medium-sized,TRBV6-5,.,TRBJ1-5,CASSYPTAVSNQPQHF,TGTGCCAGCAGTTACCCAACAGCCGTTAGCAATCAGCCCCAGCATTTT
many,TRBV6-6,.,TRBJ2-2,CASTIPGELFF,TGTGCCAGCACTATCCCCGGGGAGCTGTTTTTT
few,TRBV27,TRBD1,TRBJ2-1,CASSSDPLDRVYNEQFF,TGTGCCAGCAGTTCAGACCCTCTGGACAGGGTATACAATGAGCAGTTCTTC
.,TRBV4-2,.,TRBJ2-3,CASSSPSGTQYF,TGTGCCAGCAGCTCACCCTCCGGTACGCAGTATTTT
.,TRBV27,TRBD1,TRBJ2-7,CASSLDGTANEQYF,TGTGCCAGCAGCTTAGACGGGACAGCCAACGAGCAGTACTTC
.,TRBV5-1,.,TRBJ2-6,CASSSTVLSGANVLTF,TGTGCCAGCAGCTCTACAGTGCTCTCTGGGGCCAACGTCCTGACTTTC
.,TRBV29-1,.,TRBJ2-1,CSVVGGAINEQFF,TGCAGCGTTGTGGGTGGCGCAATCAATGAGCAGTTCTTC
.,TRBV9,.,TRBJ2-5,CASSPYLGGQETQYF,TGTGCCAGCAGCCCTTATTTGGGGGGCCAAGAGACCCAGTACTTC